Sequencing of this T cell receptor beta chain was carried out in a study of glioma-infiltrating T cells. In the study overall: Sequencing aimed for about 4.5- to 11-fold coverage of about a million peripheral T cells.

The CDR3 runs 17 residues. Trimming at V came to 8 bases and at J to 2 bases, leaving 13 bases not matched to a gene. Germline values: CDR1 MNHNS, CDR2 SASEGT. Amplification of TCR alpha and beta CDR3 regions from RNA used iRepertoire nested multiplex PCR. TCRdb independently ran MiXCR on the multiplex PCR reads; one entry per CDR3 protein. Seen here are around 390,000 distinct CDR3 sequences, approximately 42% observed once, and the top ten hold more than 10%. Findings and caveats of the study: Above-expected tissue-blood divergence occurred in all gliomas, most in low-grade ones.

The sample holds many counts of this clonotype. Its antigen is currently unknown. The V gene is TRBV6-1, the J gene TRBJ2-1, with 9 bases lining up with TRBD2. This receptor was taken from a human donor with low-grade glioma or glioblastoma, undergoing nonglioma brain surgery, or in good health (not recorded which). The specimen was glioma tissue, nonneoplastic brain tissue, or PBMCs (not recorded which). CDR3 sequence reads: CASSRGLAGVPYNEQFF. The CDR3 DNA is TGTGCCAGCTCCCGGGGATTAGCGGGAGTACCCTACAATGAGCAGTTCTTC.